This TCR beta chain was identified during a study of blood T cell repertoires in COVID-19. The length of the CDR3 is 13 residues. Germline V gene sequence: CDR1 SQVTM, CDR2 ANQGSEA. Trimming cost V 6 bases and J 3 bases; bases outside gene matches: 6. This clone was counted ten times or more. Original processing notes: Amplification of reference gene primers was used by the study to estimate nucleated cell counts. TCRdb's table, derived via immunoSEQ multiplex PCR, lists solely in-frame clones and lacks some. That table is the source of V, J and clone size, and D and trimming were worked out from the DNA. The sample shows about 160,000 clones, roughly 89% of them seen only once.

The sequenced sample was peripheral blood. The sequence came from a woman between 55 and 75 years old who had recovered from COVID-19. The chain has TRBV29-1 and TRBJ2-7; 9 nucleotides align to TRBD1. DNA for the CDR3: TGCAGCGTCGGCCTGGACAGGGGCTACGAGCAGTACTTC. This sequence encodes CSVGLDRGYEQYF.